One and the same sample provided the 8 T cell receptor beta chains below, sequenced in a study of blood T cell repertoires in COVID-19. Assay used: immunoSEQ multiplex PCR; TCRdb lists only in-frame clones, some missing. The sample contains roughly 81,000 clones, 70% to 90% of which appear only once. The sequencing sample was made of peripheral blood. Receptors were obtained from a man aged 65 to 79 with active or convalescent COVID-19.

The rearrangement uses TRBV7-9 and TRBJ2-1; maybe TRBD1 (5 bases). V lost 4 bases and J lost 0, with 13 bases in between. Per the germline V gene, CDR1 is SEHNR and CDR2 is FQNEAQ (reference sequence). This CDR3 region has 16 residues. The CDR3 nucleotides read TGTGCCAGCAGCTCCCGACAGACGGGCTCCTACAATGAGCAGTTCTTC. Amino acids: CASSSRQTGSYNEQFF.

The chain joins TRBV6-2 or TRBV6-3 to TRBJ1-3; 10 nucleotides agree with TRBD1. Unmatched junction bases numbered 8, after V lost 5 bases and J lost 1 base. The CDR3 is made up of 17 amino acids. Germline V CDR1 and CDR2: MNHEY, SVGEGT. CDR3 region: CASSDPGQGPSGNTIYF. The DNA of the CDR3 is TGTGCCAGCAGTGATCCGGGACAGGGGCCTTCTGGAAACACCATATATTTT.

J is TRBJ2-3 and V is TRBV3-1 (or the pseudogene TRBV3-2); maybe TRBD2 (7 bases). Germline V CDR1 and CDR2: LGHDT, YNNKEL (reference sequence). The CDR3 consists of 16 residues. The ends were cut back, 1 base at V and 1 base at J, with 12 bases in the middle. The CDR3 reads CASSQGGGAGTDTQYF. CDR3 bases: TGTGCCAGCAGCCAAGGGGGGGGCGCGGGCACAGATACGCAGTATTTT.

The V gene is TRBV5-1, the J gene TRBJ1-4; D perhaps matches TRBD1 (6 bases). This CDR3 contains 16 residues. Germline loops: CDR1 SGHRS, CDR2 YFSETQ. Trimming removed 7 bases at V and 0 bases at J, with 16 bases between. Written as DNA, the CDR3 is TGCGCCAGCCAAAGGGGGTCGGAAGCAACTAATGAAAAACTGTTTTTT. Amino acid sequence: CASQRGSEATNEKLFF. Filled out from reference TRBV5-1 and TRBJ1-4, the complete variable domain reads KAGVTQTPRYLIKTRGQQVTLSCSPISGHRSVSWYQQTPGQGLQFLFEYFSETQRNKGNFPGRFSGRQFSNSRSEMNVSTLELGDSALYLCASQRGSEATNEKLFFGSGTQLSVL.

The chain is built from TRBV7-9 and TRBJ1-2; possibly TRBD1 for D (5 bases). Germline V gene sequence: CDR1 SEHNR, CDR2 FQNEAQ (reference sequence). The CDR3 length is 12 residues. V gave up 5 bases and J gave up 8 bases, with 12 bases separating them. The CDR3, as DNA: TGTGCCAGCAGCCAAGGAGGGACGGGCTACACCTTC. Protein product: CASSQGGTGYTF.

The rearrangement uses TRBV5-6 and TRBJ2-2; D possibly corresponds to TRBD1 (6 bases). This CDR3 contains 15 residues. Germline CDR1 reads SGHDT; CDR2 reads YYEEEE. The V and J ends lost 4 bases and 6 bases respectively, with 16 bases between them. This CDR3 reads CASSDLRGPAGELFF. CDR3 nucleotides: TGTGCCAGCAGCGACCTCAGGGGCCCAGCCGGGGAGCTGTTTTTT.

The rearrangement links TRBV11-3 to TRBJ2-7, with D perhaps TRBD2 (6 bases). Per the germline V gene, CDR1 is SGHNT and CDR2 is YENEEA. The CDR3 loop spans 13 amino acids. Deletions cut 5 bases from V and 2 bases from J, with 10 bases between. Here the CDR3 DNA reads TGTGCCAGCAGCCCCCCGGGGGCCTACGAGCAGTACTTC. This codes for CASSPPGAYEQYF.

The chain combines TRBV10-3 with TRBJ1-2; D call uncertain. Germline CDR1 is ENHRY and CDR2 is SYGVKD. This CDR3 region has 12 residues. V lost 5 bases, J lost 0 bases, and 4 bases lay in between. CDR3 DNA sequence: TGTGCCATCAGTACTCCTAACTATGGCTACACCTTC. Translation gives CAISTPNYGYTF.